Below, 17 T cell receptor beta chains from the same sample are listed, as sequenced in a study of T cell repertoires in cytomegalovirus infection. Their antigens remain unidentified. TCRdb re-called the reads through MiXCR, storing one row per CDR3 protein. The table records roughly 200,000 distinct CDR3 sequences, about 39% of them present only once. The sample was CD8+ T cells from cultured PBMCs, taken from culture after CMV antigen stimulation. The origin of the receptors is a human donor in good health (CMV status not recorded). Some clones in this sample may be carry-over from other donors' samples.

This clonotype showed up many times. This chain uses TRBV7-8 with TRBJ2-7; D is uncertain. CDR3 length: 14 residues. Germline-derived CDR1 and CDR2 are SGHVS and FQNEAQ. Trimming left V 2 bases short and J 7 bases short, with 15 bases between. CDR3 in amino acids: CASSLNKGVREQYF. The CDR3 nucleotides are TGTGCCAGCAGCTTAAACAAAGGTGTCCGAGAGCAGTACTTC. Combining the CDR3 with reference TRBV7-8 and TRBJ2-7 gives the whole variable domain GAGVSQSPRYKVAKRGQDVALRCDPISGHVSLFWYQQALGQGPEFLTYFQNEAQLDKSGLPSDRFFAERPEGSVSTLKIQRTQQEDSAVYLCASSLNKGVREQYFGPGTRLTVT.

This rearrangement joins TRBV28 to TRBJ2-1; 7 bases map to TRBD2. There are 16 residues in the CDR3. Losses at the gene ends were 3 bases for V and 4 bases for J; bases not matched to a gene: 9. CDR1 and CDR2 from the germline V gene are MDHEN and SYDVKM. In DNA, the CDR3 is TGTGCCAGCAGTTTCTCCACTAGCGCACGATACAATGAGCAGTTCTTC. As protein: CASSFSTSARYNEQFF.

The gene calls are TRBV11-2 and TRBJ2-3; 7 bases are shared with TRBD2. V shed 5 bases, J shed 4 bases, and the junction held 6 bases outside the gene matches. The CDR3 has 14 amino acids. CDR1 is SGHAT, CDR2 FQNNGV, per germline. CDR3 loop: CASSELASPDTQYF. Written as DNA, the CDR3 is TGTGCCAGCAGCGAACTAGCGTCCCCAGATACGCAGTATTTT.

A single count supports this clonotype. CDR3 bases: TGTGCCAGCAGGATGGACACCCTGAACACTGAAGCTTTCTTT. Translation: CASRMDTLNTEAFF. V is TRBV12-3 or TRBV12-4 and J is TRBJ1-1; a weak D match, TRBD1 (5 bases). V lost 6 bases to trimming and J lost 0 bases, with 11 bases between them. The CDR3 covers 14 residues.

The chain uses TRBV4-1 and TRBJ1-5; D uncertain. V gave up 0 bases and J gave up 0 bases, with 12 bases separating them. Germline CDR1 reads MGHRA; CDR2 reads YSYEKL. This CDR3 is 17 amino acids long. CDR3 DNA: TGCGCCAGCAGCCAAGATTTATTGCAGTATAGCAATCAGCCCCAGCATTTT. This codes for CASSQDLLQYSNQPQHF.

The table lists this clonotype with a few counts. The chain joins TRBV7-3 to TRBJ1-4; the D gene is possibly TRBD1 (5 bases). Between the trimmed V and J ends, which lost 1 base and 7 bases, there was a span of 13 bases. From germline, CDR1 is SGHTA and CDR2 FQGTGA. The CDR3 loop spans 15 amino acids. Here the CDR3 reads CASSLNAGGGEKLFF. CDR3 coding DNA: TGTGCCAGCAGCTTAAACGCGGGGGGAGGTGAAAAACTGTTTTTT.

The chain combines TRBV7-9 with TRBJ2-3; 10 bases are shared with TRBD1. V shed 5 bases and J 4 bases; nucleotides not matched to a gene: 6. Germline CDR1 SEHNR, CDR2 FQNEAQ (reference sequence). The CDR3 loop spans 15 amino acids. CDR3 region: CASSVGTGDSDTQYF. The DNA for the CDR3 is TGTGCCAGCAGCGTCGGGACAGGGGATTCAGATACGCAGTATTTT.

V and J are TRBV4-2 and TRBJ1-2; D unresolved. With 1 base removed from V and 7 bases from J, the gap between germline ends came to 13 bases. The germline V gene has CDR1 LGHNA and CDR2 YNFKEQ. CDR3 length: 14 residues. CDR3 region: CASSQGGGMLGYTF. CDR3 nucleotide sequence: TGTGCCAGCAGCCAAGGGGGAGGGATGCTTGGCTACACCTTC.

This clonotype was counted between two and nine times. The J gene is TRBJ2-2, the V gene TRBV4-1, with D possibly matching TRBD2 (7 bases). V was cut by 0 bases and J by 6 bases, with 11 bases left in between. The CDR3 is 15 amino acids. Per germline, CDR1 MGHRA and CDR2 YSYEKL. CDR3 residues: CASSQDTGGPGELFF. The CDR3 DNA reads TGCGCCAGCAGCCAAGACACGGGGGGCCCCGGGGAGCTGTTTTTT.

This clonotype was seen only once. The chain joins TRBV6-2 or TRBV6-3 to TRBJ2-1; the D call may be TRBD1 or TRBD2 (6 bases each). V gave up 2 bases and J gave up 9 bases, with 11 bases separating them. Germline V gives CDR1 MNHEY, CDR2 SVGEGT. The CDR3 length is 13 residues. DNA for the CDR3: TGTGCCAGCAGTTACGGGGGGCTGGTTGAGCAGTTCTTC. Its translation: CASSYGGLVEQFF.

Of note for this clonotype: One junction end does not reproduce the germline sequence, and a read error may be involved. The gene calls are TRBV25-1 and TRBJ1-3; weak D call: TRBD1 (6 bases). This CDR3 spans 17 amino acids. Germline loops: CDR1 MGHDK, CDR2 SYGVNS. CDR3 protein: CARSEWGGRKNGNTIYF. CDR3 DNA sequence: TGTGCCAGAAGTGAATGGGGGGGCCGCAAGAATGGAAACACCATATATTTT.

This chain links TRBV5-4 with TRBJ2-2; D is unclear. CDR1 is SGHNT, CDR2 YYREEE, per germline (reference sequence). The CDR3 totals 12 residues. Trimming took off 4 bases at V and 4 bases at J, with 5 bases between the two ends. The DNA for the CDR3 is TGTGCCAGCAGCCCCCCCACCGGGGAGCTGTTTTTT. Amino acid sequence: CASSPPTGELFF. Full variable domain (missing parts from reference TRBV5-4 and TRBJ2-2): ETGVTQSPTHLIKTRGQQVTLRCSSQSGHNTVSWYQQALGQGPQFIFQYYREEENGRGNFPPRFSGLQFPNYSSELNVNALELDDSALYLCASSPPTGELFFGEGSRLTVL.

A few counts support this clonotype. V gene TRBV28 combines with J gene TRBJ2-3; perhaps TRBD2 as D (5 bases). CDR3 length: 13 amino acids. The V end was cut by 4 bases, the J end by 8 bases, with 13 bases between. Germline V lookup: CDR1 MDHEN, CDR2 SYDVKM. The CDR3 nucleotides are TGTGCCAGCAGTTCAGGACTGGCCCGTACGCAGTATTTT. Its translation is CASSSGLARTQYF.

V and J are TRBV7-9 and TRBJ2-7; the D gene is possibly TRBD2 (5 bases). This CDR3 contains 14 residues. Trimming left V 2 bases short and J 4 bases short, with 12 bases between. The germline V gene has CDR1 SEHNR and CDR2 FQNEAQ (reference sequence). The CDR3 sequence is CASSLPGSPYEQYF. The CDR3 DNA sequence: TGTGCCAGCAGCTTACCGGGATCCCCATACGAGCAGTACTTC. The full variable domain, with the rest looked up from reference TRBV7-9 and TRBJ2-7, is DTGVSQNPRHKITKRGQNVTFRCDPISEHNRLYWYRQTLGQGPEFLTYFQNEAQLEKSRLLSDRFSAERPKGSFSTLEIQRTEQGDSAMYLCASSLPGSPYEQYFGPGTRLTVT.

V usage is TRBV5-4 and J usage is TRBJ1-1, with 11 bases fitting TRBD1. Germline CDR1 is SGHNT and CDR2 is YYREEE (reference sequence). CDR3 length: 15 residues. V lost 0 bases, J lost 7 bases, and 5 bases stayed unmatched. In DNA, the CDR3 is TGTGCCAGCAGCTTGGCGCGGACAGGGGGCAGTGAAGCTTTCTTT. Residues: CASSLARTGGSEAFF.

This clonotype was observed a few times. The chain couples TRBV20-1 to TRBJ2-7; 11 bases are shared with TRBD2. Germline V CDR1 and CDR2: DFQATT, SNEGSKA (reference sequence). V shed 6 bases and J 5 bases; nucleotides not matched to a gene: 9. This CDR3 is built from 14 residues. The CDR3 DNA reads TGCAGTGCGCCAAAACTAGCGGGAGCCAACGAGCAGTACTTC. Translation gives CSAPKLAGANEQYF.

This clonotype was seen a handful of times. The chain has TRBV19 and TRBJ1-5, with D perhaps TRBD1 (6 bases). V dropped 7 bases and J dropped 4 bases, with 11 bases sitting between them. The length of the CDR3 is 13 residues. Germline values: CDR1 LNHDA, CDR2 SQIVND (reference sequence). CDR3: CASNRARNQPQHF. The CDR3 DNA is TGTGCCAGTAACAGGGCGAGAAATCAGCCCCAGCATTTT.